This TCR beta chain was obtained from a study of cytomegalovirus exposure and HLA in healthy donors. Study-level background: Among the 350 to 500 donors who were genotyped, roughly 76% fell in the genetic ancestry cluster that is associated with self-reported Caucasian donors. Findings and limits, study-wide: Later analysis revealed greater clonal expansion in HLA-associated TCR beta chains than in equally common others. Most of the TCR beta V segments (in an earlier analysis) were productive either about 90% or about 30% of the time.

PCR employed 60 Vbeta and 13 Jbeta primers. Profiled with immunoSEQ multiplex PCR; TCRdb holds only in-frame clones, not every one. The sample lists about 100,000 clones, around 80% occurring once. As to this clone: Its antigen is as yet unknown.

The V and J ends lost 0 bases and 4 bases respectively, with 7 bases between them. The CDR3 extends over 13 amino acids. Per the germline V gene, CDR1 is SGHRS and CDR2 is YFSETQ. The source of this sequence is a middle-aged woman in good health and CMV-seronegative. Sequencing was carried out using PBMCs. The V call is TRBV5-1, the J call TRBJ1-1, with D unclear. The CDR3 DNA follows: TGCGCCAGCAGCTTGGGCGGGAGCACTGAAGCTTTCTTT. This codes for CASSLGGSTEAFF.